The entry that follows covers one TCR beta chain sequence. The antigen this receptor binds is unknown. No clone much larger than this one lies a single base away; base qualities are absent. The donors were roughly 40 Caucasian individuals from Russia, aged 6 to 90 years, who were systemically healthy. Around 10 milliliters of peripheral blood were drawn from each donor into EDTA-treated Vacutainer tubes. Ficoll-Paque density-gradient centrifugation was used to isolate PBMCs, with at least 7 million per sample. Trizol reagent was used to extract total RNA from the PBMCs, yielding at least 5.5 micrograms per sample. For every donor, flow cytometry on a PBMC aliquot measured the percentage of naive CD45RAhigh/CD27high T cells. The data are from a study of blood T cells in healthy people across ages (dated by TCRdb to the mid-2010s). A note on the overall study: In model experiments, template switching captured roughly one uniquely barcoded TCR beta cDNA molecule for every two T cells. Using deep sequencing normalized with unique cDNA molecular identifiers, the study measured how TCR beta repertoire diversity changes with age. Donors were grouped into four age groups: young (average about 15 years), middle-aged (roughly 38), aged (roughly 67) and long-lived (just over 80). Donors of different ages were randomly distributed across sequencing lanes to avoid experimental bias. Two additional independent replicas of 1 million unique cDNA reads from the same blood draw were analyzed for two donors (one aged 18 to 30 and one aged 80 or older). The investigation overall reported the following: The percentage of naive T cells measured by flow cytometry correlated strongly with observed TCR beta diversity. Observed TCR beta diversity per million T cells fell roughly linearly with age, and a significant reduction was already apparent by age approximately 41. Compared with the aged group, the long-lived group had more naive CD4+ T cells, fewer expanded clones and increased TCR diversity, a pattern suggesting age selection. The CMV infection status of donors was not known, potentially confounding age-related changes in expanded clonotypes. Since profiling was done on bulk unsorted PBMCs, naive and antigen-experienced compartments could not be conclusively compared. Estimates of total diversity based on one million sequenced T cells were regarded as lower bounds and as underestimates.

Including the terminal cysteine and phenylalanine, the CDR3 comprises 15 residues. The CDR3 DNA has 45 bases and is translated from base 1. Via the germline V gene (reference sequence), CDR1 is DFQATT and CDR2 SNEGSKA. Relative to germline, V is 0 bases shorter and J is 2 bases shorter, with 13 bases between their ends. The library was generated by 5' RACE. TCRdb lists the instrument as Illumina HiSeq 2500. A second roughly 6 to 12 cycle PCR used a sample-barcoded 5' primer and a J-beta primer mix. Each TCR beta cDNA molecule received a unique molecular identifier from a template-switch 5' adaptor carrying 12 random nucleotides. Each sample yielded at least 2.5 million CDR3-containing paired-end reads. First-strand cDNA synthesis was performed from all RNA using the Mint cDNA synthesis kit, with priming by a TRBC-specific oligonucleotide. All cDNA was treated with uracil-DNA glycosylase and then went through a first 18-cycle PCR with the universal primers M1SS and BC2_uni_R. As for the original processing: For normalization, 1 million high-quality reads were randomly selected from each sample, with every read carrying a distinct molecular identifier. Instead of being binned into consensus sequences, reads that shared molecular identifiers were thrown out. CDR3 identification, clonotype clustering and error correction used MiTCR with a Q25 quality threshold and the strictest error-elimination algorithm. A nonparametric unseen species model with Euler transformation was used to estimate lower-bound total TCR beta diversity. TCRdb reprocessed the public reads (quality trimming at Q25 with fastp, clone calling with MiXCR) and kept in-frame beta chains. All rows with the same CDR3 protein become a single entry with the most common DNA and genes. The V and J calls here are based on TCRdb, not the publication. The sample table contains approximately 1.5 million distinct CDR3 sequences; only one count was recorded for roughly 30% of them. The ten largest clones capture roughly 12% of the sample.

The sequence was obtained from a woman aged 25 to 45 in good health. The sequence joins TRBV20-1 to TRBJ1-2; the D segment could be TRBD1, given 5 matching bases. Sequenced material: blood. Read as DNA, the sequence is TGCAGTGCTAGAGATTGGGGGGAGGAAAACTATGGCTACACCTTC. Its translation reads: CSARDWGEENYGYTF.